This TCR beta chain was captured by sequencing in a study of cytomegalovirus exposure and HLA in healthy donors. General study findings and limits: A missense DCLRE1C variant was associated with V- and J-gene trimming of TCR beta chains in a later analysis, and an independent cohort replicated the association. A few chains tied to CMV proved CMV antigen-specific in vitro.

V was clipped by 0 bases and J by 3 bases; unmatched bases: 7. The CDR3 sequence is 19 residues long. Germline V lookup: CDR1 GTSNPN, CDR2 SVGIG (reference sequence). This clone appeared a single time. Its antigen is not known. PCR used 60 Vbeta primers and 13 Jbeta primers. Generated by immunoSEQ multiplex PCR, the TCRdb table keeps only in-frame clones and is missing some. This sample has roughly 86,000 clones, with approximately 68% found just once. The origin of this receptor is a woman between 50 and 59 years old in good health and CMV-seropositive. This chain uses TRBV30 with TRBJ2-2, with 16 bases fitting TRBD2. Sequencing was carried out using PBMCs. The chain's CDR3 is CAWSVPGLAGGRYTGELFF. Here the CDR3 DNA reads TGTGCCTGGAGTGTACCGGGACTAGCGGGGGGGAGGTACACCGGGGAGCTGTTTTTT.